The TCR beta chain described here comes from a study of Ad26.COV2.S vaccination and SARS-CoV-2 variants (dated by TCRdb to the early 2020s). With respect to the entire study: Vaccine-arm donors were drawn from COV1001, a multicentre, randomized, double-blind, placebo-controlled phase I-IIa trial of Ad26.COV2.S in healthy adults. Dosing of Ad26.COV2.S was intramuscular, at either 5x10^10 or 1x10^11 viral particles, delivered as one shot or as two shots spaced 56 days apart. The specificity and breadth of SARS-CoV-2-reactive T cell receptors after Ad26.COV2.S vaccination were assessed by TCRbeta repertoire sequencing. The TCR-sequenced set comprised about 32 samples: some 19 Ad26.COV2.S vaccine recipients, 5 placebo recipients and 8 SARS-CoV-2 convalescent individuals. Trial participants were randomized into five groups of five: low-dose or high-dose Ad26.COV2.S given once or twice, or placebo on both occasions. Investigators did not know the trial group allocation while performing experiments and assessing outcomes. General findings and caveats noted by the study authors: Substantial breadth of spike-specific CD8+ and CD4+ T cell responses was reported after vaccination. According to the authors, total T cell responses may have been underestimated by the TCR breadth and depth analyses. Non-spike TCR breadth was comparable between vaccine and placebo recipients, consistent with the vaccine containing only spike. Ad26.COV2.S recipients had higher spike-specific TCR breadth than placebo recipients (P = 0.0014). The study was not powered for comparison of responses between vaccine doses or regimens.

Details on this clone: It lacks a known antigen. Per-nucleotide qualities are absent, and no much larger clonotype sits a single base away.

The sample's treatment or condition label, in plain terms: over 15 received Ad26.COV2.S at low or high dose, single or two shots; five or six received placebo; per-sample allocation not given. For vaccine and placebo recipients, the sequenced repertoires came from samples collected on day 63 after the first injection. Cohort 1b enrolled 20 to 30 adults aged 18-55 years at a single site in Boston, USA, between 29 July and 7 August 2020. As a vaccine, Ad26.COV2.S was a replication-incompetent adenovirus type 26 vector that expressed a prefusion-stabilized SARS-CoV-2 spike protein derived from the original Wuhan strain. The immunoSEQ Assay was used to sequence TCRbeta CDR3 regions. After extraction, genomic DNA underwent amplification by bias-controlled multiplex PCR, followed by high-throughput sequencing. In the source study's methods: Collapsing and filtering of sequences were performed to quantify the absolute abundance of each unique TCRbeta CDR3 region. T cell fraction was estimated by normalizing TCRbeta template counts to usable DNA, with usable DNA measured through amplification of reference genes found in all nucleated cells. Repertoire TCRs were annotated as SARS-CoV-2-specific when V gene, CDR3 amino acid sequence and J gene were exactly matched to a known reactive TCR set. MIRA supplied the reference SARS-CoV-2 TCR set, which was filtered for enrichment in COVID-19-positive ImmuneCODE repertoires so that public or cross-reactive TCRs were removed. Drawing on the MIRA antigens, annotated TCRs were analysed further at the level of specific ORF or position within ORF. Breadth was defined as the number of annotated unique rearrangements divided by the total number of unique productive rearrangements, and depth was defined as the summed frequency of the annotated unique rearrangements. Two-sided Wilcoxon rank-sum tests were applied when comparing TCR breadth between groups. TCRdb retrieved this table from immuneACCESS and kept in-frame rearrangements only. Not all clones are present; in checked studies, unresolved V genes account for under half, and no reason is known for the remainder. V and J calls and clone size are those listed in that table; D and trimming were worked out from the DNA. The sample data list around 420,000 clones, and around 87% of these were observed just once. The top ten hold about 3.6% of the sample.

The sequences come from peripheral blood, collected in a trial of Ad26.COV2.S vaccine versus placebo. The sequence was collected from a person between 18 and 59 years old who received the Ad26.COV2.S COVID-19 vaccine or a placebo.

The CDR3 is CASSDENRGQGGELFF. The sequence in DNA is TGTGCCAGCAGCGACGAAAATCGGGGGCAAGGCGGGGAGCTGTTTTTT. Recombination linked TRBV7-2 to TRBJ2-2; the D gene assignment is perhaps TRBD1 or TRBD2, with each matching 6 bases. The CDR3 spans 16 residues, from the cysteine through the phenylalanine. Of all the DNA, just the CDR3 is kept, 48 bases in frame from base 1. Sequences SGHTA (CDR1) and FQGNSA (CDR2) are obtained from the germline V gene. A distance of 20 bases separates the germline ends of V and J, which lose 5 bases and 7 bases respectively.